This T cell receptor beta chain was found in a study of blood T cell repertoires in COVID-19. Study background: The samples span acute and convalescent COVID-19 from the United States, Italy and Spain.

Deletions cut 7 bases from V and 0 bases from J, with 17 bases between. CDR3 length equals 16 residues. Per the germline V gene, CDR1 is SGHRS and CDR2 is YFSETQ. Source study methods: Reference gene primer amplification in the assay estimated nucleated cell counts. The table came from immunoSEQ multiplex PCR; TCRdb's copy has only in-frame clones and leaves some out. Clone size and V and J calls were adopted from that table, with D and trimming inferred from the DNA. The sample lists roughly 80,000 clones, roughly 90% occurring once. V gene TRBV5-1 combines with J gene TRBJ1-3; D unclear. The sequence came from a man between 60 and 70 years old with acute or convalescent COVID-19. The sequenced sample consisted of peripheral blood. The CDR3 bases are TGCGCCAGCGCCCCATCGGGTGGGAGCTCTGGAAACACCATATATTTT. Translated: CASAPSGGSSGNTIYF.